The present T cell receptor beta chain was sequenced within a study of shared T cell receptors in the human thymus. Repertoires were generated with immunoSEQ multiplex PCR, while TCRdb's copy carries only in-frame clones and drops some. The repertoire holds fewer than 700,000 clones, around 87% seen once, with 0.0095% to 0.011% in the top ten. This CDR3 spans 19 amino acids. V was clipped by 2 bases and J by 1 base; unmatched bases: 13. The same sample was also studied in work on human thymus T cells. That paper states: Resections that were taken during corrective heart surgery supplied the thymus tissue. Highly overlapping thymic repertoires in unrelated individuals were reported by related research.

This rearrangement joins TRBV23-1 to TRBJ2-2, with 7 positions matching TRBD1. TRBV23-1 is an ORF, and what it does is uncertain. This sequence originates from a boy under three years old with a congenital heart defect. The source material was thymocytes. The chain's CDR3 is CASSQGSQTGIKNTGELFF. In nucleotides, the CDR3 is TGCGCCAGCAGTCAAGGGAGCCAGACAGGGATAAAGAACACCGGGGAGCTGTTTTTT.